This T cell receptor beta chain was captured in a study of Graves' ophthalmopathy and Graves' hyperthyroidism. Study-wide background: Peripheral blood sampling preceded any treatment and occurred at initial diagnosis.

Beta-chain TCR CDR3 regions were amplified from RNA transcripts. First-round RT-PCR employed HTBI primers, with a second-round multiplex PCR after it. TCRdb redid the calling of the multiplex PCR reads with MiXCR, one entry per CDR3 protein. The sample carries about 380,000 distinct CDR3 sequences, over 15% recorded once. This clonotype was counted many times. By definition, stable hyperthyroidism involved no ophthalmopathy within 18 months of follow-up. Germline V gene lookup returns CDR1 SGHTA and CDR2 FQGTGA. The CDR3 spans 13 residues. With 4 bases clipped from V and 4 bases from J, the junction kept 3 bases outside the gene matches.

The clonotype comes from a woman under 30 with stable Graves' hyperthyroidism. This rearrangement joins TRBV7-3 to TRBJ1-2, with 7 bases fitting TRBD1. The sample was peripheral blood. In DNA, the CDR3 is TGTGCCAGCAGCTCCCGACAGGGCTATGGCTACACCTTC. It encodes CASSSRQGYGYTF. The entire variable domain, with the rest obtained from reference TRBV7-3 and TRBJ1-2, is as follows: GAGVSQTPSNKVTEKGKYVELRCDPISGHTALYWYRQSLGQGPEFLIYFQGTGAADDSGLPNDRFFAVRPEGSVSTLKIQRTERGDSAVYLCASSSRQGYGYTFGSGTRLTVV.